A single sample gave rise to the 8 T cell receptor beta chains below, sequenced in a study of CD8+CD57+ T cells in acquired aplastic anemia. The study profiled TCR beta VDJ and CDR3 using genomic DNA as template. TCRdb ran MiXCR on the reads and lists one entry per CDR3 protein. The table records 200,000 to 250,000 distinct CDR3 sequences, more than 55% of them present only once. Patients selected for sequencing had displayed CD8+CD57+ cell expansion by flow cytometry. The sample comprised sorted CD4+, CD8+, or CD8+CD57+ T cells (not recorded which) from PBMCs. The receptors were sampled from a human donor with aplastic anemia.

This clonotype was observed a few times. The rearrangement uses TRBV25-1 and TRBJ2-5; D is unclear. Germline V lookup: CDR1 MGHDK, CDR2 SYGVNS. The CDR3 totals 12 residues. Trimming removed 6 bases from V and 8 bases from J, with 13 bases in between. CDR3 residues: CASSIHMGTQYF. CDR3 nucleotide sequence: TGTGCCAGCAGCATACATATGGGCACCCAGTACTTC.

The chain recombines TRBV19 with TRBJ2-7; 12 positions match TRBD2. Per the germline V gene, CDR1 is LNHDA and CDR2 is SQIVND (reference sequence). V shed 7 bases, J shed 0 bases, and the junction held 7 bases outside the gene matches. This CDR3 has 16 amino acids. In DNA form, the CDR3 reads TGTGCCAGTAAGCCTGGGGGACTAGCGGGCTCCTACGAGCAGTACTTC. It translates to CASKPGGLAGSYEQYF.

The CDR3 here is CASSLRDSRETQYF. CDR3 nucleotide sequence: TGTGCCAGCAGTCTACGGGACAGTAGAGAGACCCAGTACTTC. The chain joins TRBV25-1 to TRBJ2-5; 7 nucleotides agree with TRBD1. The germline CDR1 and CDR2 sequences are MGHDK and SYGVNS. CDR3 length: 14 residues. Trimming at V came to 5 bases and at J to 4 bases, leaving 7 bases not matched to a gene.

This clonotype occurred a few times. This may stem from a read error, because a much larger clone lies one nucleotide away. The genes are TRBV11-2 and TRBJ2-5; TRBD2 matches at 12 bases. CDR3 size: 16 residues. Germline CDR1 reads SGHAT; CDR2 reads FQNNGV. V lost 5 bases to trimming and J lost 4 bases; unmatched junction nucleotides: 8. CDR3 residues: CASSLASGGAGETQYF. Written as DNA, the CDR3 is TGTGCCAGCAGCCTGGCTAGCGGGGGGGCCGGAGAGACCCAGTACTTC.

The rearrangement uses TRBV6-5 and TRBJ2-1, with a weak D call TRBD2 (6 bases). Trimming cost V 10 bases and J 6 bases, with 10 bases left between them. CDR3 length: 11 amino acids. From germline, CDR1 is MNHEY and CDR2 SVGAGI. DNA of the CDR3: TGTGCCACCCTGGGGGGCAATGAGCAGTTCTTC. Translated: CATLGGNEQFF.

The chain carries TRBV6-5 and TRBJ1-2, with no clear D. Germline V lookup: CDR1 MNHEY, CDR2 SVGAGI. The V end was cut by 5 bases, the J end by 1 base, with 8 bases between. The CDR3 extends over 13 amino acids. This CDR3 is CASSIVGNYGYTF. The CDR3 region has the DNA TGTGCCAGCAGTATAGTGGGTAACTATGGCTACACCTTC.

This chain connects TRBV7-9 to TRBJ1-1, with a possible D match to TRBD1 (5 bases). Germline V lookup: CDR1 SEHNR, CDR2 FQNEAQ (reference sequence). The CDR3 consists of 14 residues. Trimming removed 5 bases from V and 1 base from J, with 11 bases in between. CDR3 sequence reads: CASSHWDGNTEAFF. The CDR3 DNA follows: TGTGCCAGCAGCCACTGGGACGGGAACACTGAAGCTTTCTTT.

The genes are TRBV9 and TRBJ2-7, with 8 bases matching TRBD2. Germline CDR1 and CDR2: SGDLS and YYNGEE. V shed 0 bases, J shed 2 bases, and the junction held 4 bases outside the gene matches. CDR3 length: 15 amino acids. The CDR3 is CASSVGAGGAYEQYF. The CDR3 coding sequence is TGTGCCAGCAGCGTAGGGGCGGGAGGTGCCTACGAGCAGTACTTC. Looking up the rest from reference TRBV9 and TRBJ2-7 gives the full variable domain: DSGVTQTPKHLITATGQRVTLRCSPRSGDLSVYWYQQSLDQGLQFLIQYYNGEERAKGNILERFSAQQFPDLHSELNLSSLELGDSALYFCASSVGAGGAYEQYFGPGTRLTVT.